These 10 T cell receptor beta chains were sequenced from one sample in a study of T cells in localized non-small cell lung cancer. Clones were sequenced by immunoSEQ multiplex PCR, and TCRdb holds only the in-frame ones, with some missing. The sample has over 4,000 clones, about 25% seen once. The material was lung tumor tissue, obtained before any cancer treatment. Receptor source: a male donor aged 60 or over with stage I lung adenocarcinoma.

The rearrangement links TRBV5-1 to TRBJ1-1, with D perhaps TRBD1 (5 bases). The CDR3 has 14 amino acids. Per germline, CDR1 SGHRS and CDR2 YFSETQ. Trimming cost V 2 bases and J 3 bases, with 11 bases left between them. The CDR3 loop reads CASSLGDRDTEAFF. The CDR3 DNA follows: TGCGCCAGCAGCTTAGGGGACCGGGACACTGAAGCTTTCTTT.

The genes are TRBV5-1 and TRBJ1-2; tentative D call: TRBD1 (5 bases). The germline V gene encodes CDR1 SGHRS and CDR2 YFSETQ. The germline V and J ends were trimmed by 0 bases and 3 bases, with 15 bases remaining between them. This CDR3 region has 16 residues. This CDR3 is CASSLAGEGDDYGYTF. In nucleotides, the CDR3 is TGCGCCAGCAGCTTGGCCGGGGAAGGGGACGACTATGGCTACACCTTC.

The V call is TRBV5-1, the J call TRBJ1-3; TRBD1 is a possible D gene (6 bases). This CDR3 has 15 amino acids. V was trimmed by 3 bases and J by 0 bases, leaving 10 bases between them. CDR1 is SGHRS and CDR2 is YFSETQ in the germline V gene. The CDR3 region has the DNA TGCGCCAGCAGCTCAGGGGACAACTCTGGAAACACCATATATTTT. Its protein is CASSSGDNSGNTIYF.

V gene TRBV28 combines with J gene TRBJ2-1; tentatively, D is TRBD1 or TRBD2 (6 bases each). This CDR3 is built from 14 residues. Germline V CDR1 and CDR2: MDHEN, SYDVKM. Between the trimmed V and J ends, which lost 3 bases and 4 bases, there was a span of 10 bases. CDR3 protein: CASSLGGQYNEQFF. The CDR3 region has the DNA TGTGCCAGCAGTTTGGGGGGACAATACAATGAGCAGTTCTTC.

This clone was counted between two and nine times. This chain links TRBV19 with TRBJ1-1, with no clear D. V was pared by 3 bases and J by 0 bases, with 14 bases between. Germline V gives CDR1 LNHDA, CDR2 SQIVND (reference sequence). This CDR3 region has 16 residues. The CDR3: CASSIRGSFMNTEAFF. CDR3 nucleotide sequence: TGTGCCAGTAGTATTCGAGGGAGCTTCATGAACACTGAAGCTTTCTTT.

In its sample, this clone is medium-sized. V gene TRBV11-3 combines with J gene TRBJ1-1; D unresolved. Deletions cut 3 bases from V and 4 bases from J, with 18 bases between. The V gene's germline CDR1 is SGHNT and CDR2 YENEEA. This CDR3 comprises 16 residues. The CDR3 is CASSFGFGSSVTEAFF. In DNA form, the CDR3 reads TGTGCCAGCAGCTTTGGGTTTGGAAGTTCGGTCACTGAAGCTTTCTTT.

In this sample, this clone turned up a few times. The genes are TRBV11-3 and TRBJ1-2, with 10 nucleotides matching TRBD1. This CDR3 has 14 amino acids. Germline V gene lookup returns CDR1 SGHNT and CDR2 YENEEA. V shed 6 bases and J 4 bases; nucleotides not matched to a gene: 5. DNA of the CDR3: TGTGCCAGCAGTCCGGGACAGGGGAGCTATGGCTACACCTTC. Amino acids: CASSPGQGSYGYTF.

The rearrangement links TRBV5-1 to TRBJ1-1; weak D call: TRBD1 (5 bases). The CDR3 length is 14 residues. Between the trimmed V and J ends, which lost 4 bases and 6 bases, there was a span of 16 bases. Germline CDR1 is SGHRS and CDR2 is YFSETQ. CDR3 nucleotides: TGCGCCAGCAGCCCGGGGCCAAGGAGCTCTGAAGCTTTCTTT. It codes for CASSPGPRSSEAFF.

The chain recombines TRBV6-8 with TRBJ2-7, with no clear D. V lost 0 bases to trimming and J lost 6 bases, with 18 bases between them. Germline V CDR1 and CDR2: MNHGY, SAAAGT. This CDR3 contains 16 residues. In DNA, the CDR3 is TGTGCCAGCAGTTACTCGTGGGTTACCGCGTCCAGCGAGCAGTACTTC. Protein product: CASSYSWVTASSEQYF.

This chain's CDR3 is CASSPGWPLGTEAFF. The CDR3 nucleotides read TGCGCCAGCAGTCCCGGTTGGCCCCTGGGAACTGAAGCTTTCTTT. This chain uses TRBV5-1 with TRBJ1-1; D not certain. Between the trimmed V and J ends, which lost 5 bases and 5 bases, there was a span of 19 bases. Germline V gene lookup returns CDR1 SGHRS and CDR2 YFSETQ. The CDR3 has 15 residues.